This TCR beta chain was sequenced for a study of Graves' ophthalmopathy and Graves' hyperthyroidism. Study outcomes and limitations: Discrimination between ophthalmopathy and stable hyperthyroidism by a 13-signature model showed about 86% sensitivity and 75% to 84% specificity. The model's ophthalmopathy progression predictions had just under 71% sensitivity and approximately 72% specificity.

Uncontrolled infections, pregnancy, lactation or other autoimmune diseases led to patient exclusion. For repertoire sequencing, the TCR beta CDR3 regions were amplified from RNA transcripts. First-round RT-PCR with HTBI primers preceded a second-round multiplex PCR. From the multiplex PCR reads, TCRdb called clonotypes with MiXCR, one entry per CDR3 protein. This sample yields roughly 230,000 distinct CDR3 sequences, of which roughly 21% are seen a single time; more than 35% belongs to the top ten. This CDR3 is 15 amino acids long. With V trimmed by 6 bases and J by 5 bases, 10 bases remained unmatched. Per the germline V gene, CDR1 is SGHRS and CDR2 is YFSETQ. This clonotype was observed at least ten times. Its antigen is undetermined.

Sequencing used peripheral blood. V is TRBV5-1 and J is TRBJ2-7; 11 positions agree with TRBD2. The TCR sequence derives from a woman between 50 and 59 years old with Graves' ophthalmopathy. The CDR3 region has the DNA TGCGCCAGCAAGTTAGCGGGAGGGTCGGGAAACGAGCAGTACTTC. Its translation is CASKLAGGSGNEQYF. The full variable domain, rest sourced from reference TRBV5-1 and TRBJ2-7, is KAGVTQTPRYLIKTRGQQVTLSCSPISGHRSVSWYQQTPGQGLQFLFEYFSETQRNKGNFPGRFSGRQFSNSRSEMNVSTLELGDSALYLCASKLAGGSGNEQYFGPGTRLTVT.